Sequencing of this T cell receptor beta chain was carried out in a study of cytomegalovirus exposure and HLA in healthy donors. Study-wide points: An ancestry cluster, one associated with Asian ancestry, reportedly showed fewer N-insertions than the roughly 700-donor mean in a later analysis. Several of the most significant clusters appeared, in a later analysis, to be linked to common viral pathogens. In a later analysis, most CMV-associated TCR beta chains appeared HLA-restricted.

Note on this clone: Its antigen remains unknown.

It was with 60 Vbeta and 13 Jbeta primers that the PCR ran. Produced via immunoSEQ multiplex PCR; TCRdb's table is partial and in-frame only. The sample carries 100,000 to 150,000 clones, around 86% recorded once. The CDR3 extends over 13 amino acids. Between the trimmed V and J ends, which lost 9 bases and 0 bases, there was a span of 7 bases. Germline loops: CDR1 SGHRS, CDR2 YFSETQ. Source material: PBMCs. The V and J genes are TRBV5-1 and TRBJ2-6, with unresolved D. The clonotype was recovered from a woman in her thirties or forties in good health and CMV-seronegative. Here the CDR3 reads CATRDSGANVLTF. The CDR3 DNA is TGCGCCACCCGAGACTCTGGGGCCAACGTCCTGACTTTC. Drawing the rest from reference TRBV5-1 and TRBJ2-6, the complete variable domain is KAGVTQTPRYLIKTRGQQVTLSCSPISGHRSVSWYQQTPGQGLQFLFEYFSETQRNKGNFPGRFSGRQFSNSRSEMNVSTLELGDSALYLCATRDSGANVLTFGAGSRLTVL.